This paragraph covers one TCR beta chain sequence. The antigen is not known. The sample originates from a study of Tregs in tolerant kidney transplant recipients. Study-wide points: Activated donor B cell expansion appeared to reveal the most relevant donor-specific TCRbeta repertoire. Few patients were studied, so findings need validation in larger groups. This study did not directly address biological reproducibility.

Only in-frame clones appear in the TCRdb table, and some are missing; sequencing was by immunoSEQ multiplex PCR. The profile shows about 120,000 clones, roughly nine tenths of them singletons. The germline CDR1 and CDR2 sequences are SGHNT and YENEEA. The V end lost 4 bases, the J end lost 1 base, and 8 bases lay between the germline ends. The CDR3 totals 14 residues. The sequence was obtained from a human donor in good health. The sequencing input was CD4+ T cells from blood. The chain joins TRBV11-3 to TRBJ2-1; D might be TRBD1 (5 bases). The CDR3 nucleotides are TGTGCCAGCAGCTCCCGACAGTCCTACAATGAGCAGTTCTTC. Its translation: CASSSRQSYNEQFF.